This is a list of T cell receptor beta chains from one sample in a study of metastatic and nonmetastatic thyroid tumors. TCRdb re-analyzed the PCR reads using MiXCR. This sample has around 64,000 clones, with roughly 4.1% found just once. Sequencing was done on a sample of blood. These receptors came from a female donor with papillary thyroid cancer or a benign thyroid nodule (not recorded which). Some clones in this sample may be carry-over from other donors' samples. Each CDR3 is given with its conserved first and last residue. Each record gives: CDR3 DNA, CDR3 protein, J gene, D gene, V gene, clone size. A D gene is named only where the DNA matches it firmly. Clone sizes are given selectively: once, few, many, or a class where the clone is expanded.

cdr3_nt: TGTGCCAGCAGCCAGCCAGGGGTCTCTGGAAACACCATATATTTT; cdr3_aa: CASSQPGVSGNTIYF; j_call: TRBJ1-3; d_call: -; v_call: TRBV4-2; clone_size: few
cdr3_nt: TGTGCCAGCAGCTTAGTTGTGGGGAACACCGGGGAGCTGTTTTTT; cdr3_aa: CASSLVVGNTGELFF; j_call: TRBJ2-2; d_call: -; v_call: TRBV7-9; clone_size: -
cdr3_nt: TGTGCCAGTCTTAACCGGCTAAATAACTATGGCTACACCTTC; cdr3_aa: CASLNRLNNYGYTF; j_call: TRBJ1-2; d_call: -; v_call: TRBV19; clone_size: -
cdr3_nt: TGTGCCAGCAGCGGGGGACTAGCGATCTCCTACAATGAGCAGTTCTTC; cdr3_aa: CASSGGLAISYNEQFF; j_call: TRBJ2-1; d_call: TRBD2; v_call: TRBV5-4; clone_size: many
cdr3_nt: TGCAGTGCGGCGGCCGGAGGGGAGGGGGACGAGCAGTACTTC; cdr3_aa: CSAAAGGEGDEQYF; j_call: TRBJ2-7; d_call: -; v_call: TRBV20-1; clone_size: many
cdr3_nt: TGTGCCAGCAGCCGACCGACAGGGGTCAACACCGGGGAGCTGTTTTTT; cdr3_aa: CASSRPTGVNTGELFF; j_call: TRBJ2-2; d_call: TRBD1; v_call: TRBV14; clone_size: many
cdr3_nt: TGCAGTGCTAGAGGGGGACAGGGGGCTAGGGAGCAGTACTTC; cdr3_aa: CSARGGQGAREQYF; j_call: TRBJ2-7; d_call: TRBD1; v_call: TRBV20-1; clone_size: many
cdr3_nt: TGTGCCAGCAGTTCCCTTCGTAGCGGGAGTGGCGAGACCCAGTACTTC; cdr3_aa: CASSSLRSGSGETQYF; j_call: TRBJ2-5; d_call: TRBD2; v_call: TRBV27; clone_size: many
cdr3_nt: TGTGCCAGCGCAACGGGGCTGGGCACAGATACGCAGTATTTT; cdr3_aa: CASATGLGTDTQYF; j_call: TRBJ2-3; d_call: -; v_call: TRBV7-3; clone_size: many
cdr3_nt: TGCGCCAGCAGCCCCCAAGTAGACAGGGGCGGCGAGCAGTACTTC; cdr3_aa: CASSPQVDRGGEQYF; j_call: TRBJ2-7; d_call: TRBD1; v_call: TRBV4-1; clone_size: many
cdr3_nt: TGTGCCAGCAGTGAAAGTCCTGACTCTGGAAACACCATATATTTT; cdr3_aa: CASSESPDSGNTIYF; j_call: TRBJ1-3; d_call: -; v_call: TRBV2; clone_size: many
cdr3_nt: TGCAGTGCTAGAGATCCGGCTAGCGGGAACTACGAGCAGTACTTC; cdr3_aa: CSARDPASGNYEQYF; j_call: TRBJ2-7; d_call: TRBD2; v_call: TRBV20-1; clone_size: many
cdr3_nt: TGTGCCAGCAGCCGACGGATTGGGATGGATGCCGGGGAGCTGTTTTTT; cdr3_aa: CASSRRIGMDAGELFF; j_call: TRBJ2-2; d_call: -; v_call: TRBV14; clone_size: few
cdr3_nt: TGTGCCATCGTATGGACAGGGATCGGCGAGCAGTACTTC; cdr3_aa: CAIVWTGIGEQYF; j_call: TRBJ2-7; d_call: TRBD1; v_call: TRBV2; clone_size: -
cdr3_nt: TGTGCCAGCAGCTTGGGGGAGGGGGCGGGGGAGCAGTACTTC; cdr3_aa: CASSLGEGAGEQYF; j_call: TRBJ2-7; d_call: -; v_call: TRBV7-6; clone_size: many
cdr3_nt: TGTGCCAGCAGTTTCGACGACAGTTCCTACGAGCATTACTTC; cdr3_aa: CASSFDDSSYEHYF; j_call: TRBJ2-7; d_call: -; v_call: TRBV12-3/TRBV12-4; clone_size: -
cdr3_nt: TGTGCCAGCAGTCCGAGAGAGGGACAGCTACAGTTCTTC; cdr3_aa: CASSPREGQLQFF; j_call: TRBJ2-1; d_call: TRBD1; v_call: TRBV28; clone_size: -
cdr3_nt: TGTGCCAGCAGCCCTGGACAGTCGCGCGGCTACACCTTC; cdr3_aa: CASSPGQSRGYTF; j_call: TRBJ1-2; d_call: -; v_call: TRBV11-3; clone_size: few
cdr3_nt: TGTGCCAGCAGATCGAAGCGGGAGGTCGGGACCCAGTACTTC; cdr3_aa: CASRSKREVGTQYF; j_call: TRBJ2-5; d_call: TRBD2; v_call: TRBV6-1; clone_size: few
cdr3_nt: TGTGCCAGCGGGGGGGGACTTCAACCGGGTGGCTACACCTTC; cdr3_aa: CASGGGLQPGGYTF; j_call: TRBJ1-2; d_call: -; v_call: TRBV5-4; clone_size: many
cdr3_nt: TGTGCCAGCAGCTTAGCGTATGGCTATAATTCACCCCTCCACTTT; cdr3_aa: CASSLAYGYNSPLHF; j_call: TRBJ1-6; d_call: -; v_call: TRBV7-9; clone_size: -
cdr3_nt: TGCGCCAGCAGCTTGGGTGGGGCTAGCGCGATGGCCGAGCAGTACTTC; cdr3_aa: CASSLGGASAMAEQYF; j_call: TRBJ2-7; d_call: -; v_call: TRBV5-1; clone_size: -
cdr3_nt: TGTGCCAGCAGCATCGGCGCGGCGGATACGCAGTATTTT; cdr3_aa: CASSIGAADTQYF; j_call: TRBJ2-3; d_call: -; v_call: TRBV11-2; clone_size: many
cdr3_nt: TGCAGTGCTAGAGAGACAGTAAACTACGAGCAGTACTTC; cdr3_aa: CSARETVNYEQYF; j_call: TRBJ2-7; d_call: -; v_call: TRBV20-1; clone_size: many
cdr3_nt: TGTGCCAGCAACCAGTTACAGGGGACTCACTACGAGCAGTACTTC; cdr3_aa: CASNQLQGTHYEQYF; j_call: TRBJ2-7; d_call: -; v_call: TRBV28; clone_size: many
cdr3_nt: TGCAGTGCTAGATATCCAGGGGACGAGCAGTACTTC; cdr3_aa: CSARYPGDEQYF; j_call: TRBJ2-7; d_call: -; v_call: TRBV20-1; clone_size: many
cdr3_nt: TGTGCCAGCAAAACGGGGGCAAGGTGGGGGGGGGTATACAATGAGCAGTTCTTC; cdr3_aa: CASKTGARWGGVYNEQFF; j_call: TRBJ2-1; d_call: -; v_call: TRBV2; clone_size: few
cdr3_nt: TGCGCCAGCAGCTTGTCCCATTCTTCTGGAAACACCATATATTTT; cdr3_aa: CASSLSHSSGNTIYF; j_call: TRBJ1-3; d_call: -; v_call: TRBV5-1; clone_size: many
cdr3_nt: TGCGCCAGCAGCCAAGAATTAGGCAGGCAGGAGACCCAGTACTTC; cdr3_aa: CASSQELGRQETQYF; j_call: TRBJ2-5; d_call: -; v_call: TRBV4-1; clone_size: many
cdr3_nt: TGTGCCAGCAGTTACTCCGGTTGGAACACTGAAGCTTTCTTT; cdr3_aa: CASSYSGWNTEAFF; j_call: TRBJ1-1; d_call: -; v_call: TRBV6-2/TRBV6-3; clone_size: many
cdr3_nt: TGTGCCAGCAGCTTAGGCAGAGCAAACACTGAAGCTTTCTTT; cdr3_aa: CASSLGRANTEAFF; j_call: TRBJ1-1; d_call: -; v_call: TRBV11-3; clone_size: many
cdr3_nt: TGTGCCAGCTCACCGAGTGGCTTGCTCGGAAGCAATGAGCAGTTCTTC; cdr3_aa: CASSPSGLLGSNEQFF; j_call: TRBJ2-1; d_call: -; v_call: TRBV18; clone_size: many
cdr3_nt: TGTGCCAGCAGTAGCTCCGGGCAGATCTATGGCTACACCTTC; cdr3_aa: CASSSSGQIYGYTF; j_call: TRBJ1-2; d_call: -; v_call: TRBV27; clone_size: many
cdr3_nt: TGCAGTCCCAATCCAGGGGACTATGGCTACACCTTC; cdr3_aa: CSPNPGDYGYTF; j_call: TRBJ1-2; d_call: -; v_call: TRBV20-1; clone_size: many
cdr3_nt: TGCGCCAGCGGGGGACTAGCGGGAGTAGTTAATGAGCAGTTCTTC; cdr3_aa: CASGGLAGVVNEQFF; j_call: TRBJ2-1; d_call: TRBD2; v_call: TRBV5-1; clone_size: many
cdr3_nt: TGCGCCAGCAGCCGCCGCTCGGGAGAAAATGAGCAGTTCTTC; cdr3_aa: CASSRRSGENEQFF; j_call: TRBJ2-1; d_call: -; v_call: TRBV4-1; clone_size: many
cdr3_nt: TGTGCCAGCAGCTCATCAGGGGCGGGCGGCTACACCTTC; cdr3_aa: CASSSSGAGGYTF; j_call: TRBJ1-2; d_call: -; v_call: TRBV11-2; clone_size: many
cdr3_nt: TGTGCCAGCAGGACCTCCCGGACAGGGGTTAATGAAAAACTGTTTTTT; cdr3_aa: CASRTSRTGVNEKLFF; j_call: TRBJ1-4; d_call: TRBD1; v_call: TRBV12-3/TRBV12-4; clone_size: many
cdr3_nt: TGTGCCAGCAGCCCACTGACGGGGGGCTACAATGAGCAGTTCTTC; cdr3_aa: CASSPLTGGYNEQFF; j_call: TRBJ2-1; d_call: TRBD2; v_call: TRBV2; clone_size: many
cdr3_nt: TGTGTCACCAGTGATCCCGGGGTGGGTGAAGCTTTCTTT; cdr3_aa: CVTSDPGVGEAFF; j_call: TRBJ1-1; d_call: -; v_call: TRBV24-1; clone_size: -
cdr3_nt: TGTGCCAGCAGTGACACTCAGGACAGCACAGATACGCAGTATTTT; cdr3_aa: CASSDTQDSTDTQYF; j_call: TRBJ2-3; d_call: -; v_call: TRBV6-4; clone_size: -
cdr3_nt: TGTGCCAGCAGCTCGACGACATACAATGAGCAGTTCTTC; cdr3_aa: CASSSTTYNEQFF; j_call: TRBJ2-1; d_call: -; v_call: TRBV5-5; clone_size: many
cdr3_nt: TGTGCCAGCTCACCCGCCCAAACGAACACCGGGGAGCTGTTTTTT; cdr3_aa: CASSPAQTNTGELFF; j_call: TRBJ2-2; d_call: -; v_call: TRBV18; clone_size: many
cdr3_nt: TGTGCCAGCAGCTTACTGAGCGGGGGCTACAATGAGCAGTTCTTC; cdr3_aa: CASSLLSGGYNEQFF; j_call: TRBJ2-1; d_call: TRBD2; v_call: TRBV7-3; clone_size: many
cdr3_nt: TGCGCCAGCAGCTTGGAGATGAACACTGAAGCTTTCTTT; cdr3_aa: CASSLEMNTEAFF; j_call: TRBJ1-1; d_call: -; v_call: TRBV5-1; clone_size: -
cdr3_nt: TGTGCCAGCTCGCCTTTTCGAGGGTCCCAAGAGACCCAGTACTTC; cdr3_aa: CASSPFRGSQETQYF; j_call: TRBJ2-5; d_call: -; v_call: TRBV18; clone_size: few
cdr3_nt: TGTGCCAGCTCAGTACAGAGCCAAGAGACCCAGTACTTC; cdr3_aa: CASSVQSQETQYF; j_call: TRBJ2-5; d_call: -; v_call: TRBV18; clone_size: -